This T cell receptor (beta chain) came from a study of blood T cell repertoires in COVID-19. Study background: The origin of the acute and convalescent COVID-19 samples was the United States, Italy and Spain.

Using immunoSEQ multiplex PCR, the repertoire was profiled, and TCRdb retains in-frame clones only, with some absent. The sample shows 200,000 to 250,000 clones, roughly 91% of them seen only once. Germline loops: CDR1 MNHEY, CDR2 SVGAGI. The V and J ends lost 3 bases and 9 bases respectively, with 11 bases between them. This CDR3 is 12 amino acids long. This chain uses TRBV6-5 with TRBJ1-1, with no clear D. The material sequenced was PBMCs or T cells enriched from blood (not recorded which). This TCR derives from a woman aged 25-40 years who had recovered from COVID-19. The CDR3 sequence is CASSYNGQQAFF. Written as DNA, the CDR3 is TGTGCCAGCAGTTATAATGGGCAGCAAGCTTTCTTT.